A single sample is the source of the 22 T cell receptor beta chains below, sequenced in a study of siplizumab effects on memory and regulatory T cells. Produced via immunoSEQ multiplex PCR; TCRdb's table is partial and in-frame only. The data show 85,000 to 120,000 clones, roughly nine tenths seen once. Sequenced input: CD4+ T cells sorted from blood. The receptor source for this set is a human donor in good health.

J is TRBJ2-3 and V is TRBV11-1; 8 bases map to TRBD2. The length of the CDR3 is 14 residues. CDR1 is SGHAT, CDR2 FQDESV, per germline (reference sequence). V lost 5 bases and J lost 6; bases outside the gene matches: 7. CDR3 protein: CASSPGTSPDTQYF. DNA of the CDR3: TGTGCCAGCAGCCCCGGGACTAGTCCGGATACGCAGTATTTT.

This clone was found once. The chain links TRBV18 to TRBJ2-2; 9 nucleotides agree with TRBD1. After removal of 3 bases from V and 2 bases from J, the junction contained 16 bases not matched to a gene. The CDR3 is 20 residues long. The germline CDR1 and CDR2 sequences are KGHSH and LQKENI. The CDR3 protein is CASSPRGRFGQGINTGELFF. As DNA, the CDR3 is TGTGCCAGCTCACCTAGAGGCCGCTTCGGACAGGGGATAAACACCGGGGAGCTGTTTTTT.

The chain is built from TRBV2 and TRBJ2-7; perhaps TRBD1 as D (6 bases). The germline gives CDR1 SNHLY, CDR2 FYNNEI. The CDR3 consists of 12 residues. V was clipped by 6 bases and J by 2 bases, with 8 bases between them. CDR3 bases: TGTGCCAGCAGACAGGGTCCCTACGAGCAGTACTTC. Amino acid sequence: CASRQGPYEQYF.

This rearrangement joins TRBV6-1 to TRBJ1-1, with D unresolved. This CDR3 spans 12 amino acids. Germline-derived CDR1 and CDR2 are MNHNS and SASEGT. Trimming took 7 bases from V and 1 from J, leaving 7 bases between them. Written as DNA, the CDR3 is TGTGCCAGCAAGGCCCAGAACACTGAAGCTTTCTTT. It is translated as CASKAQNTEAFF.

This sequence joins TRBV18 and TRBJ2-7, with D tentatively TRBD2 (6 bases). In germline, CDR1 is KGHSH, CDR2 LQKENI. V was clipped by 2 bases and J by 2 bases, with 10 bases between them. CDR3 length equals 14 residues. CDR3 coding DNA: TGTGCCAGCTCACCAAGACTAGGGACCTACGAGCAGTACTTC. Protein: CASSPRLGTYEQYF.

The chain combines TRBV5-1 with TRBJ2-1; 9 bases map to TRBD1. The trim removed 4 bases at V and 5 bases at J, leaving 4 bases unmatched. The germline gives CDR1 SGHRS, CDR2 YFSETQ. The CDR3 is 14 amino acids. This CDR3 is CASSRDRANNEQFF. In nucleotides, the CDR3 is TGCGCCAGCAGCCGGGACAGGGCGAACAATGAGCAGTTCTTC.

V usage is TRBV28 and J usage is TRBJ1-2; D is perhaps TRBD1 (5 bases). V shed 3 bases and J shed 8 bases, with 10 bases lying between them. CDR3 length equals 12 residues. Germline V lookup: CDR1 MDHEN, CDR2 SYDVKM. DNA for the CDR3: TGTGCCAGCAGTTTTTCAGGGCCCGGCTACACCTTC. Its translation: CASSFSGPGYTF.

The genes are TRBV7-9 and TRBJ1-2, with a tentative D call TRBD1 (6 bases). The CDR3 is 12 amino acids. The V end lost 5 bases, the J end lost 8 bases, and 12 bases lay between the germline ends. CDR1 and CDR2 (germline): SEHNR, FQNEAQ (reference sequence). CDR3: CASSPGAVGYTF. The CDR3 DNA sequence: TGTGCCAGCAGCCCAGGGGCCGTCGGCTACACCTTC.

The rearrangement joins TRBV5-4 to TRBJ2-3; TRBD2 is a possible D gene (5 bases). V lost 3 bases and J lost 2, with 16 bases in between. The CDR3 spans 16 residues. Germline V lookup: CDR1 SGHNT, CDR2 YYREEE (reference sequence). CDR3 amino acids: CASSYRTHGPTDTQYF. CDR3 DNA sequence: TGTGCCAGCAGCTACCGGACTCACGGACCCACAGATACGCAGTATTTT. The full variable domain, rest sourced from reference TRBV5-4 and TRBJ2-3, is ETGVTQSPTHLIKTRGQQVTLRCSSQSGHNTVSWYQQALGQGPQFIFQYYREEENGRGNFPPRFSGLQFPNYSSELNVNALELDDSALYLCASSYRTHGPTDTQYFGPGTRLTVL.

This chain joins TRBV28 and TRBJ2-7, with TRBD2 identical over 9 bases. V gave up 6 bases and J gave up 4 bases; unmatched junction bases: 4. CDR3 size: 13 residues. Germline loops: CDR1 MDHEN, CDR2 SYDVKM. This chain's CDR3 is CASSSGGFYEQYF. CDR3 sequence (DNA): TGTGCCAGCAGCAGCGGGGGGTTTTACGAGCAGTACTTC.

This clone was seen a few times. The chain uses TRBV5-1 and TRBJ2-1; 10 nucleotides agree with TRBD2. Germline CDR1 SGHRS, CDR2 YFSETQ. The trim removed 3 bases at V and 0 bases at J, leaving 3 bases unmatched. This CDR3 spans 16 amino acids. The CDR3 is CASSSGTSVSYNEQFF. DNA of the CDR3: TGCGCCAGCAGCTCCGGGACTAGCGTCTCCTACAATGAGCAGTTCTTC.

The chain employs TRBV30 and TRBJ1-2; D uncertain. Germline CDR1 is GTSNPN and CDR2 is SVGIG (reference sequence). V was clipped by 2 bases and J by 8 bases, with 24 bases between them. CDR3 length: 16 residues. CDR3 bases: TGTGCCTGGAGTCTCGCGTCCCCCCCCGGGTTGTCGGGCTACACCTTC. Translation gives CAWSLASPPGLSGYTF.

The rearrangement uses TRBV6-5 and TRBJ1-2; D gene uncertain. The CDR3 runs to 15 residues. V dropped 6 bases and J dropped 3 bases, with 17 bases sitting between them. CDR1 is MNHEY and CDR2 is SVGAGI in the germline V gene. The CDR3 here is CASRFSGRTHYGYTF. The CDR3 region has the DNA TGTGCCAGCAGGTTCTCGGGGAGAACTCACTATGGCTACACCTTC.

This sequence joins TRBV5-1 and TRBJ2-3; D is unresolved. Germline V gene sequence: CDR1 SGHRS, CDR2 YFSETQ. V was trimmed by 6 bases and J by 2 bases, leaving 4 bases between them. This CDR3 region has 11 residues. For the CDR3, the DNA is TGCGCCAGCAAGGACACAGATACGCAGTATTTT. It is translated as CASKDTDTQYF.

The rearrangement joins TRBV4-1 to TRBJ1-5; D is possibly TRBD1 (6 bases). This CDR3 has 15 amino acids. CDR1 and CDR2 (germline): MGHRA, YSYEKL. V lost 1 base, J lost 4 bases, and 11 bases lay in between. The DNA for the CDR3 is TGCGCCAGCAGCCAAGTCAGGGGACGGAATCAGCCCCAGCATTTT. It is translated as CASSQVRGRNQPQHF.

V and J are TRBV7-6 and TRBJ2-1; 9 nucleotides align to TRBD1. From germline, CDR1 is SGHVS and CDR2 FNYEAQ. The ends lost 4 bases at V and 10 bases at J; junction bases unmatched: 11. CDR3 size: 15 residues. The DNA of the CDR3 is TGTGCCAGCAGCTCCTCCGGGACAGGGAATATCGAGCAGTTCTTC. Its translation is CASSSSGTGNIEQFF.

V gene TRBV19 combines with J gene TRBJ2-1; D is perhaps TRBD2 (5 bases). Germline V CDR1 and CDR2: LNHDA, SQIVND (reference sequence). The CDR3 is 14 residues long. V lost 5 bases to trimming and J lost 0 bases, with 8 bases between them. The CDR3 DNA follows: TGTGCCAGTAGTGACCGGGACTCCTACAATGAGCAGTTCTTC. Translating it yields CASSDRDSYNEQFF.

A remark on this clone: Compared with germline, one end of the junction differs, possibly owing to a read error. The chain has TRBV28 and TRBJ2-1; D is undetermined. The germline V gene has CDR1 MDHEN and CDR2 SYDVKM. There are 11 residues in the CDR3. In DNA form, the CDR3 reads TGTGCCTGCAGTTGGTACAATGAGCAGTTCTTC. Amino acids: CACSWYNEQFF. Using reference TRBV28 and TRBJ2-1 for the parts outside the CDR3, the full variable domain is DVKVTQSSRYLVKRTGEKVFLECVQDMDHENMFWYRQDPGLGLRLIYFSYDVKMKEKGDIPEGYSVSREKKERFSLILESASTNQTSMYLCACSWYNEQFFGPGTRLTVL.

The V gene is TRBV2, the J gene TRBJ1-5; unclear D gene. Trimming took 3 bases from V and 4 from J, leaving 10 bases between them. CDR1 SNHLY and CDR2 FYNNEI come from the germline V gene. This CDR3 has 14 residues. The CDR3, as DNA: TGTGCCAGCAGTGAGGTGACTCGGAATCAGCCCCAGCATTTT. As protein: CASSEVTRNQPQHF. The full variable domain, with the rest looked up from reference TRBV2 and TRBJ1-5, is EPEVTQTPSHQVTQMGQEVILRCVPISNHLYFYWYRQILGQKVEFLVSFYNNEISEKSEIFDDQFSVERPDGSNFTLKIRSTKLEDSAMYFCASSEVTRNQPQHFGDGTRLSIL.

The chain is built from TRBV5-8 and TRBJ2-7; D unclear. This CDR3 is 14 amino acids long. V lost 7 bases to trimming and J lost 5 bases, with 19 bases between them. The V gene's germline CDR1 is SGHTS and CDR2 YDEGEE. The CDR3 reads CASGRFLLNHEQYF. CDR3 sequence (DNA): TGTGCCAGCGGCAGATTTCTTTTGAACCACGAGCAGTACTTC.

J is TRBJ1-4 and V is TRBV30; the match to TRBD1 covers 9 bases. J gave up 8 bases and V 5 bases, and 9 bases lay outside the gene matches. The CDR3 has 14 residues. The germline gives CDR1 GTSNPN, CDR2 SVGIG (reference sequence). In DNA form, the CDR3 reads TGTGCCTGGGGGCCGGGACAGGGTTGGGAAAAACTGTTTTTT. Translated, it gives CAWGPGQGWEKLFF. Full variable domain (rest looked up from reference TRBV30 and TRBJ1-4): SQTIHQWPATLVQPVGSPLSLECTVEGTSNPNLYWYRQAAGRGLQLLFYSVGIGQISSEVPQNLSASRPQDRQFILSSKKLLLSDSGFYLCAWGPGQGWEKLFFGSGTQLSVL.

The chain recombines TRBV7-3 with TRBJ1-1; a weak D match, TRBD1 (6 bases). V was cut by 1 base and J by 8 bases, with 11 bases left in between. The CDR3 extends over 13 amino acids. The germline V gene encodes CDR1 SGHTA and CDR2 FQGTGA. CDR3 in DNA: TGTGCCAGCAGCTTAAGGGTAGGGGGAGAAGCTTTCTTT. This codes for CASSLRVGGEAFF.